The 32 T cell receptor beta chains in this list originate from one sample, sequenced in a study of control samples from healthy donors and cancer patients (dated by TCRdb to 2018 to 2021). The library was made by the immunoSEQ multiplex PCR assay. Sourced from immuneACCESS, this table was stored by TCRdb with only in-frame sequences that have V and J called. A share of the clones is absent; for the studies checked, an unresolved V gene accounts for under half, and the remainder has no known explanation. The sample includes 95,000 to 150,000 clones, with 70% to 90% observed a single time. The ten top clones hold around 3% of the sample. Input material: blood. Receptor source: a man aged 55 to 70 in good health.

This clone was seen a single time. The chain links TRBV19 to TRBJ1-5; D ambiguous. CDR1 and CDR2 from the germline V gene are LNHDA and SQIVND (reference sequence). Deletions cut 5 bases from V and 0 bases from J, with 17 bases between. This CDR3 contains 17 residues. The CDR3 bases are TGTGCCAGTAGTGTCACCCGTACAGTTATTAGCAATCAGCCCCAGCATTTT. Translation: CASSVTRTVISNQPQHF.

For the CDR3, the DNA is TGTGCCAGCAGTTTATTACCGGGACAGGGGGCTGAAGCTTTCTTT. Translating gives CASSLLPGQGAEAFF. The rearrangement links TRBV27 to TRBJ1-1; 11 bases fit TRBD1. The V gene's germline CDR1 is MNHEY and CDR2 SMNVEV (reference sequence). V was pared by 1 base and J by 6 bases, with 4 bases of the junction left unmatched. The CDR3 is made up of 15 amino acids.

This clone was counted only a few times. This sample also contains other DNA sequences that code for the same CDR3. The chain recombines TRBV6-5 with TRBJ1-5; D gene unclear. Germline CDR1 and CDR2: MNHEY and SVGAGI. The CDR3 contains 15 residues. V lost 3 bases and J lost 3, with 12 bases in between. The CDR3 region is CASSYSGLSNQPQHF. Written as DNA, the CDR3 is TGTGCCAGCAGTTATTCTGGGTTGTCCAATCAGCCCCAGCATTTT.

The rearrangement uses TRBV9 and TRBJ1-5, with D possibly being TRBD1 (6 bases). Germline lookup yields CDR1 SGDLS and CDR2 YYNGEE. With 0 bases removed from V and 4 bases from J, the gap between germline ends came to 14 bases. The CDR3 runs to 16 residues. The CDR3 coding sequence is TGTGCCAGCAGCGTAGTTGGGCGGGACAAAAATCAGCCCCAGCATTTT. The encoded protein is CASSVVGRDKNQPQHF.

This chain links TRBV7-2 with TRBJ2-3; 9 bases line up with TRBD2. V dropped 8 bases and J dropped 3; count of bases not matched to a gene: 6. CDR1 and CDR2 (germline): SGHTA, FQGNSA. CDR3 size: 14 residues. The CDR3 spells CASVASGITDTQYF. CDR3 in DNA: TGTGCCAGCGTGGCTAGCGGGATAACAGATACGCAGTATTTT.

V usage is TRBV19 and J usage is TRBJ1-5; D gene ambiguous. This CDR3 has 16 residues. Between the trimmed V and J ends, which lost 3 bases and 2 bases, there was a span of 14 bases. The V gene's germline CDR1 is LNHDA and CDR2 SQIVND (reference sequence). The CDR3 nucleotides are TGTGCCAGTAGTATTTCATGGGGAGGAGGCAATCAGCCCCAGCATTTT. Its protein product is CASSISWGGGNQPQHF.

V is TRBV19 and J is TRBJ2-3; D tentatively reads TRBD1 or TRBD2 (5 bases each). Germline-derived CDR1 and CDR2 are LNHDA and SQIVND (reference sequence). CDR3 length: 14 amino acids. The germline V and J ends were trimmed by 1 base and 4 bases, with 9 bases remaining between them. CDR3 sequence (DNA): TGTGCCAGTAGTATAGGAGTGGGGGCAGATACGCAGTATTTT. This encodes CASSIGVGADTQYF.

V gene TRBV28 combines with J gene TRBJ1-6, with TRBD1 as a possible D gene (5 bases). Trimming took off 8 bases at V and 5 bases at J, with 16 bases between the two ends. Germline CDR1 is MDHEN and CDR2 is SYDVKM. There are 15 residues in the CDR3. Here the CDR3 DNA reads TGTGCCAGCTCCACCGGGGACTACAATAATTCACCCCTCCACTTT. This gives the protein CASSTGDYNNSPLHF.

V and J are TRBV24-1 and TRBJ2-3; no clear D. This CDR3 is 12 amino acids long. The germline gives CDR1 KGHDR, CDR2 SFDVKD. The V and J ends lost 6 bases and 4 bases respectively, with 7 bases between them. The CDR3 spells CATSPSPDTQYF. CDR3 bases: TGTGCCACCAGTCCCTCACCAGATACGCAGTATTTT.

In nucleotides, the CDR3 is TGTGCCAGCAGCTTGGGCGGGGCCACCACTTTGAATACGCAGTATTTT. Its translation is CASSLGGATTLNTQYF. The chain links TRBV5-4 to TRBJ2-3, with D maybe TRBD2 (6 bases). Germline CDR1 and CDR2: SGHNT and YYREEE (reference sequence). The CDR3 contains 16 residues. With 0 bases removed from V and 7 bases from J, the gap between germline ends came to 18 bases.

The rearrangement joins TRBV5-1 to TRBJ1-2; no reliable D call. Germline-derived CDR1 and CDR2 are SGHRS and YFSETQ. There are 14 residues in the CDR3. Trimming left V 0 bases short and J 5 bases short, with 11 bases between. CDR3 sequence (DNA): TGCGCCAGCAGCTTGGGGTCTGGGCCTTATGGCTACACCTTC. Its translation is CASSLGSGPYGYTF. Together with reference TRBV5-1 and TRBJ1-2, the CDR3 gives the full variable domain: KAGVTQTPRYLIKTRGQQVTLSCSPISGHRSVSWYQQTPGQGLQFLFEYFSETQRNKGNFPGRFSGRQFSNSRSEMNVSTLELGDSALYLCASSLGSGPYGYTFGSGTRLTVV.

CDR3 in amino acids: CAIKDSGGNQPQHF. In DNA form, the CDR3 reads TGTGCCATAAAGGACTCGGGGGGCAATCAGCCCCAGCATTTT. The rearrangement joins TRBV10-3 to TRBJ1-5, with D perhaps TRBD1 (5 bases). V was trimmed by 9 bases and J by 2 bases, leaving 14 bases between them. CDR1 is ENHRY and CDR2 is SYGVKD in the germline V gene. The CDR3 covers 14 residues.

The chain has TRBV3-1 (or the pseudogene TRBV3-2) and TRBJ1-1, with TRBD1 as a possible D gene (6 bases). Per germline, CDR1 LGHDT and CDR2 YNNKEL (reference sequence). This CDR3 has 14 residues. Trimming took 2 bases from V and 1 from J, leaving 8 bases between them. CDR3 loop: CASSQMGQNTEAFF. The CDR3 nucleotides read TGTGCCAGCAGCCAAATGGGACAGAACACTGAAGCTTTCTTT.

V usage is TRBV12-3 or TRBV12-4 and J usage is TRBJ1-4; the D is unclear. The CDR3 consists of 13 residues. The V and J ends lost 5 bases and 4 bases respectively, with 8 bases between them. CDR3 region: CASSPGYNEKLFF. CDR3 bases: TGTGCCAGCAGTCCGGGGTATAATGAAAAACTGTTTTTT.

The V gene is TRBV2, the J gene TRBJ2-2; D is undetermined. This CDR3 has 13 residues. Trimming took 7 bases from V and 5 from J, leaving 11 bases between them. Germline V gives CDR1 SNHLY, CDR2 FYNNEI. The CDR3 loop is CASIKGVTGELFF. CDR3 DNA: TGTGCCAGCATTAAGGGCGTTACCGGGGAGCTGTTTTTT.

The rearrangement links TRBV27 to TRBJ1-2, with 7 bases lining up with TRBD1. J was trimmed by 8 bases and V by 6 bases; bases with no gene match: 6. The V gene's germline CDR1 is MNHEY and CDR2 SMNVEV (reference sequence). The CDR3 totals 12 residues. CDR3 DNA sequence: TGTGCCAGCAGCGTAACAGGGGTAGGCTACACCTTC. It specifies CASSVTGVGYTF.

The CDR3 DNA sequence: TGTGCCAGCAGCTTAGATCACGGAAGTGAAGCTTTCTTT. This gives the protein CASSLDHGSEAFF. The rearrangement uses TRBV11-2 and TRBJ1-1; D ambiguous. CDR1 and CDR2 (germline): SGHAT, FQNNGV. The V and J ends lost 0 bases and 7 bases respectively, with 9 bases between them. The CDR3 has 13 residues.

The rearrangement uses TRBV6-5 and TRBJ2-3; D is perhaps TRBD1 (6 bases). Deletions cut 6 bases from V and 3 bases from J, with 16 bases between. CDR3 length: 15 amino acids. Per the germline V gene, CDR1 is MNHEY and CDR2 is SVGAGI. CDR3 sequence reads: CASRTGVGSTDTQYF. Written as DNA, the CDR3 is TGTGCCAGCAGGACAGGAGTGGGGTCAACAGATACGCAGTATTTT.

The chain recombines TRBV30 with TRBJ1-2; 9 bases match TRBD1. Looked up from germline, CDR1 is GTSNPN and CDR2 is SVGIG (reference sequence). The CDR3 is 16 residues long. V dropped 4 bases and J dropped 4; count of bases not matched to a gene: 13. The CDR3 DNA reads as TGTGCCTGGACTTCTAAAGCAACAGGGGGCGCCTATGGCTACACCTTC. It yields the protein CAWTSKATGGAYGYTF. Full variable domain (rest looked up from reference TRBV30 and TRBJ1-2): SQTIHQWPATLVQPVGSPLSLECTVEGTSNPNLYWYRQAAGRGLQLLFYSVGIGQISSEVPQNLSASRPQDRQFILSSKKLLLSDSGFYLCAWTSKATGGAYGYTFGSGTRLTVV.

The chain joins TRBV2 to TRBJ2-3, with 10 bases matching TRBD1. CDR3 size: 14 residues. J lost 2 bases, V lost 4 bases, and 0 bases had no gene match. Germline V gene lookup returns CDR1 SNHLY and CDR2 FYNNEI. CDR3 residues: CASSGQGATDTQYF. CDR3 bases: TGTGCCAGCAGTGGACAGGGGGCCACAGATACGCAGTATTTT.

V gene TRBV24-1 combines with J gene TRBJ2-7; no clear D. The CDR3 has 13 amino acids. Germline assignment: CDR1 KGHDR and CDR2 SFDVKD. V was clipped by 3 bases and J by 1 base, with 6 bases between them. The CDR3 reads CATSDPPSYEQYF. The DNA of the CDR3 is TGTGCCACCAGTGATCCCCCTTCCTACGAGCAGTACTTC.

This sequence joins TRBV30 and TRBJ1-5; 8 positions match TRBD1. CDR1 and CDR2 (germline): GTSNPN, SVGIG (reference sequence). CDR3 length: 16 amino acids. The junction had 13 bases not matched to a gene; V was cut back by 2 bases and J by 7 bases. The CDR3 loop is CAWSLRGTGVFQPQHF. CDR3 DNA: TGTGCCTGGAGTCTCAGGGGGACAGGCGTATTCCAGCCCCAGCATTTT.

The rearrangement links TRBV3-1 (or the pseudogene TRBV3-2) to TRBJ2-7; the match to TRBD1 covers 10 bases. Germline loops: CDR1 LGHDT, CDR2 YNNKEL (reference sequence). The V and J ends lost 4 bases and 0 bases, in that order; junction bases with no gene match: 15. CDR3 size: 19 residues. The CDR3 is CASSPTSTRQGAFSYEQYF. In nucleotides, the CDR3 is TGTGCCAGCAGCCCCACCTCCACAAGACAGGGGGCATTCTCCTACGAGCAGTACTTC.

This clone was found once. The rearrangement joins TRBV2 to TRBJ2-3; tentative D call: TRBD1 (5 bases). Trimming cost V 4 bases and J 1 base, with 12 bases left between them. CDR3 length: 15 residues. Germline assignment: CDR1 SNHLY and CDR2 FYNNEI. The CDR3 protein is CASSAQGSGTDTQYF. The CDR3 nucleotides read TGTGCCAGCAGTGCCCAGGGAAGTGGCACAGATACGCAGTATTTT. Combining the CDR3 with reference TRBV2 and TRBJ2-3 gives the whole variable domain EPEVTQTPSHQVTQMGQEVILRCVPISNHLYFYWYRQILGQKVEFLVSFYNNEISEKSEIFDDQFSVERPDGSNFTLKIRSTKLEDSAMYFCASSAQGSGTDTQYFGPGTRLTVL.

This clone was counted between two and nine times. The chain carries TRBV10-2 and TRBJ1-1; no reliable D call. CDR1 WSHSY and CDR2 SAAADI come from the germline V gene. The CDR3 length is 11 residues. V was trimmed by 6 bases and J by 8 bases, leaving 10 bases between them. The CDR3 sequence: CASSGLTEAFF. CDR3 DNA sequence: TGCGCCAGCAGCGGACTTACGGAAGCTTTCTTT.

V is TRBV7-9 and J is TRBJ1-1, with D unresolved. V lost 3 bases and J lost 1, with 6 bases in between. The germline V gene encodes CDR1 SEHNR and CDR2 FQNEAQ (reference sequence). The CDR3 loop spans 13 amino acids. The CDR3 loop reads CASSLQQNTEAFF. The CDR3 nucleotides read TGTGCCAGCAGCTTGCAGCAGAACACTGAAGCTTTCTTT.

V is TRBV28 and J is TRBJ1-5; D remains ambiguous. Between the trimmed V and J ends, which lost 3 bases and 0 bases, there was a span of 3 bases. This CDR3 comprises 13 residues. In germline, CDR1 is MDHEN, CDR2 SYDVKM. CDR3 loop: CASSLDSNQPQHF. For the CDR3, the DNA is TGTGCCAGCAGTTTGGATAGCAATCAGCCCCAGCATTTT. Full variable domain (outside the CDR3, taken from reference TRBV28 and TRBJ1-5): DVKVTQSSRYLVKRTGEKVFLECVQDMDHENMFWYRQDPGLGLRLIYFSYDVKMKEKGDIPEGYSVSREKKERFSLILESASTNQTSMYLCASSLDSNQPQHFGDGTRLSIL.

V is TRBV25-1 and J is TRBJ1-3; TRBD1 might be the D (6 bases). This CDR3 spans 15 amino acids. Germline assignment: CDR1 MGHDK and CDR2 SYGVNS. Between the trimmed V and J ends, which lost 9 bases and 7 bases, there was a span of 22 bases. CDR3 sequence reads: CASNGSYRVGNTIYF. CDR3 nucleotides: TGTGCCAGTAATGGATCATACAGGGTCGGGAACACCATATATTTT.

This clone was observed a few times. The chain couples TRBV6-5 to TRBJ1-2; TRBD1 aligns across 7 bases. This CDR3 region has 13 residues. V trimming: 5 bases; J trimming: 3 bases; junction bases outside the gene matches: 3. Germline V gives CDR1 MNHEY, CDR2 SVGAGI. This chain's CDR3 is CASSLQGYYGYTF. CDR3 sequence (DNA): TGTGCCAGCAGTCTACAGGGGTACTATGGCTACACCTTC.

The J gene is TRBJ2-5, the V gene TRBV28; the D gene is possibly TRBD1 (5 bases). Germline CDR1 is MDHEN and CDR2 is SYDVKM. Trimming took off 6 bases at V and 5 bases at J, with 19 bases between the two ends. The CDR3 spans 15 residues. The CDR3 DNA is TGTGCCAGCAGACGAAGGTCAGGGTTCGGGGAGACCCAGTACTTC. Its translation is CASRRRSGFGETQYF.

In nucleotides, the CDR3 is TGTGCCAGCACCCTAATCTCAGGGGGCTCTGGAAACACCATATATTTT. It codes for CASTLISGGSGNTIYF. The chain is built from TRBV7-2 and TRBJ1-3; 7 positions agree with TRBD1. The CDR3 length is 16 residues. The germline CDR1 and CDR2 sequences are SGHTA and FQGNSA. V shed 7 bases, J shed 0 bases, and the junction held 9 bases outside the gene matches. The variable domain in full, with the rest retrieved from reference TRBV7-2 and TRBJ1-3, is GAGVSQSPSNKVTEKGKDVELRCDPISGHTALYWYRQSLGQGLEFLIYFQGNSAPDKSGLPSDRFSAERTGGSVSTLTIQRTQQEDSAVYLCASTLISGGSGNTIYFGEGSWLTVV.

The V gene is TRBV5-1, the J gene TRBJ1-1; TRBD1 is a possible D gene (5 bases). The CDR3 spans 15 residues. CDR1 and CDR2 from the germline V gene are SGHRS and YFSETQ. The ends were cut back, 0 bases at V and 0 bases at J, with 9 bases in the middle. CDR3 region: CASSLVSGMNTEAFF. In DNA form, the CDR3 reads TGCGCCAGCAGCTTGGTATCAGGGATGAACACTGAAGCTTTCTTT.